This T cell receptor (beta chain) was found in a study of CD8+ T cells in alopecia areata. RNA was extracted and reverse transcribed into cDNA as the sequencing template. Profiling relied on immunoSEQ multiplex PCR, and the TCRdb table lists in-frame clones only, not all of them. The top ten clones hold roughly 15% of a sample with more than 90,000 clones, approximately 63% of them seen once. V was pared by 2 bases and J by 4 bases, with 12 bases between. Germline V gene data show CDR1 as SGHRS and CDR2 as YFSETQ. The CDR3 covers 14 residues. The treatment here: oral pan-JAK inhibitor, 5-10 mg twice daily.

This TCR was sampled from a human donor with alopecia areata. Sequenced here: CD8+ T cells sorted from blood, sampled at approximately week 55, from a patient treated with tofacitinib. The chain employs TRBV5-1 and TRBJ1-1; D call uncertain. The CDR3 here is CASSLLGGGTEAFF. The CDR3 DNA follows: TGCGCCAGCAGCTTATTAGGAGGCGGCACTGAAGCTTTCTTT.